This T cell receptor (beta chain) was identified during a study of chemoradiotherapy in HPV16-positive cancers. Study at large: A couple of HPV16-positive patients' cells yielded candidate HPV-specific clones and common motifs. Study-level points and caveats: Candidate HPV-specific clones and E7-related TCR motifs grew in tumor during treatment. Only a couple of HPV16-positive patients supplied the functional HPV-specificity definition.

Clones were read by immunoSEQ multiplex PCR, and TCRdb kept only the in-frame ones, dropping some. The repertoire consists of several thousand clones, with 78% occurring once and the leading ten covering less than 12%. Samples were taken several times over chemoradiotherapy. Regarding this clone: Its matching antigen is unknown.

The CDR3 is made up of 15 amino acids. Trimming took 5 bases from V and 4 from J; bases not matched to a gene: 7. Germline CDR1 is PRHDT and CDR2 is FYEKMQ (reference sequence). The source of this sequence is a human donor with HPV-associated anogenital cancer. Sampling was carried out from a patient who underwent chemoradiotherapy. The chain is built from TRBV13 and TRBJ2-1; 8 bases fit TRBD2. CDR3 loop: CASSPPGGGYNEQFF. CDR3 coding DNA: TGTGCCAGCAGCCCCCCGGGGGGGGGTTACAATGAGCAGTTCTTC.